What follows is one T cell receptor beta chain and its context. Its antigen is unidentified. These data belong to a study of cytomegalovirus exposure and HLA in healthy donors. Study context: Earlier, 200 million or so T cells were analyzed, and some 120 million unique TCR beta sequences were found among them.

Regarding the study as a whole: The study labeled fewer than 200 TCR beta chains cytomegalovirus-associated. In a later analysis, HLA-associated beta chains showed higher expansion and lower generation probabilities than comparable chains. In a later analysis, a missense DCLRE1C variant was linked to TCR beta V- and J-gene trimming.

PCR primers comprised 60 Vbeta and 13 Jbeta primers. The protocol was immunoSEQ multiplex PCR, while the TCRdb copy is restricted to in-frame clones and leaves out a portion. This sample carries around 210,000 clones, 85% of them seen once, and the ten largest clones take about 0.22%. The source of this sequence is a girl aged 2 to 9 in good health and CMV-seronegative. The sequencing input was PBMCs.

The CDR3 sequence: CASSLEVPSGRDTQYF. Written as DNA, the CDR3 is TGTGCCAGCAGCTTAGAGGTTCCTAGCGGGAGGGATACGCAGTATTTT. V gene TRBV7-6 combines with J gene TRBJ2-3; 11 nucleotides line up with TRBD2. This CDR3 region has 16 residues. CDR1 is SGHVS, CDR2 FNYEAQ, per germline. The J segment lost 6 bases and the V segment lost 1 base, leaving 6 bases of the junction unmatched.